Below, 3 T cell receptor beta chains from the same sample are listed, as sequenced in a study of blood T cell repertoires in COVID-19. Repertoires were generated with immunoSEQ multiplex PCR, while TCRdb's copy carries only in-frame clones and drops some. Seen here are around 180,000 clones, approximately 90% observed once, and the top ten hold less than 3%. The sequencing sample was made of peripheral blood. Source of these receptors: a woman aged 25 to 39 with active or convalescent COVID-19.

V and J are TRBV2 and TRBJ2-2; D is ambiguous. CDR1 and CDR2 from the germline V gene are SNHLY and FYNNEI. The CDR3 contains 14 residues. The V end was cut by 3 bases, the J end by 4 bases, with 9 bases between. CDR3 amino acids: CASSDRGFTGELFF. The CDR3 DNA sequence: TGTGCCAGCAGTGACCGAGGATTCACCGGGGAGCTGTTTTTT.

V gene TRBV19 combines with J gene TRBJ1-1, with D unclear. Germline CDR1 is LNHDA and CDR2 is SQIVND (reference sequence). V was trimmed by 2 bases and J by 1 base, leaving 5 bases between them. CDR3 length: 13 residues. CDR3 amino acids: CASSITENTEAFF. Here the CDR3 DNA reads TGTGCCAGTAGTATAACAGAGAACACTGAAGCTTTCTTT.

To note about this clone: Other nucleotide sequences in the sample specify the same CDR3. The chain couples TRBV2 to TRBJ1-2; 8 nucleotides match TRBD1. V trimming: 5 bases; J trimming: 3 bases; junction bases outside the gene matches: 2. The CDR3 has 13 residues. Germline assignment: CDR1 SNHLY and CDR2 FYNNEI. The CDR3 here is CASSPGQDYGYTF. The CDR3 nucleotides read TGTGCCAGCAGTCCGGGACAGGACTATGGCTACACCTTC.